Sequencing of this T cell receptor beta chain was carried out in a study of T cells of healthy individuals. MiXCR, applied by TCRdb to the 5' RACE reads, yields one record per CDR3 protein. The repertoire consists of 55,000 to 65,000 distinct CDR3 sequences, with about a sixth occurring once and the leading ten covering around 4.5%. Germline CDR1 reads SEHNR; CDR2 reads FQNEAQ (reference sequence). V shed 5 bases and J shed 0 bases, with 8 bases lying between them. This CDR3 is built from 13 residues. This clonotype was recorded many times. The TCR was taken from a human donor in good health. This chain connects TRBV7-9 to TRBJ2-7; a weak D match, TRBD1 (6 bases). The CDR3 nucleotides read TGTGCCAGCAGCGAGGACAGCTCCTACGAGCAGTACTTC. Protein product: CASSEDSSYEQYF.